This T cell receptor beta chain originates from a study of blood T cell repertoires in COVID-19. Per the study methods: Estimates of nucleated cell counts were drawn from the amplification of reference gene primers. The method was immunoSEQ multiplex PCR; TCRdb's version includes in-frame clones alone and lacks a portion of them. That table gives V, J and clone size, and the DNA gave D and trimming. The top ten clones hold 1.2% of a sample with 270,000 or so clones, around 88% of them seen once. Germline CDR1 reads SGHAT; CDR2 reads FQNNGV. V was pared by 5 bases and J by 7 bases, with 5 bases of the junction left unmatched. This CDR3 spans 13 amino acids.

The sequenced sample was PBMCs or T cells enriched from blood (not recorded which). The V call is TRBV11-2, the J call TRBJ1-2, with 9 bases lining up with TRBD1. The TCR sequence derives from a woman between 35 and 50 years old with acute COVID-19. CDR3 nucleotide sequence: TGTGCCAGCAGCCAGGGACAGGGTGTTGGCTACACCTTC. Translated, it gives CASSQGQGVGYTF.